The 24 T cell receptor beta chains given below trace back to one sample, sequenced in a study of T cell responses to AZD1222 COVID-19 vaccine. Clones were read by immunoSEQ multiplex PCR, and TCRdb kept only the in-frame ones, dropping some. This table holds under 140,000 clones, approximately 90% found once. Sequenced material: peripheral blood, taken 28 days after the second AZD1222 dose. The receptors were sampled from an adult who received the AZD1222 COVID-19 vaccine.

The J gene is TRBJ1-1, the V gene TRBV5-4; D perhaps matches TRBD1 (6 bases). V was pared by 6 bases and J by 4 bases, with 16 bases between. This CDR3 comprises 14 residues. Germline CDR1 and CDR2: SGHNT and YYREEE (reference sequence). The CDR3 loop reads CASTLQGGPTEAFF. CDR3 in DNA: TGTGCCAGCACCTTACAGGGTGGTCCCACTGAAGCTTTCTTT.

In its sample, this clone was seen a few times. The chain combines TRBV20-1 with TRBJ1-1; D gene unclear. Trimming pared 6 bases from V and 8 bases from J, leaving 13 bases between. Germline V gene lookup returns CDR1 DFQATT and CDR2 SNEGSKA (reference sequence). The CDR3 loop spans 11 amino acids. CDR3: CSALSLGEAFF. The CDR3 DNA follows: TGCAGTGCCCTATCCCTGGGAGAAGCTTTCTTT.

V usage is TRBV19 and J usage is TRBJ1-5, with a possible D match to TRBD1 (6 bases). Germline loops: CDR1 LNHDA, CDR2 SQIVND (reference sequence). This CDR3 region has 15 residues. V dropped 7 bases and J dropped 4 bases, with 17 bases sitting between them. The CDR3 reads CASNRLQGGNQPQHF. In nucleotides, the CDR3 is TGTGCCAGTAACCGTTTACAGGGAGGAAATCAGCCCCAGCATTTT.

The chain recombines TRBV29-1 with TRBJ1-4, with D tentatively TRBD1 (6 bases). Germline-derived CDR1 and CDR2 are SQVTM and ANQGSEA. Trimming took off 4 bases at V and 3 bases at J, with 9 bases between the two ends. This CDR3 contains 13 residues. CDR3 sequence reads: CSVGRGANEKLFF. The DNA for the CDR3 is TGCAGCGTTGGCAGGGGAGCTAATGAAAAACTGTTTTTT.

This chain uses TRBV5-1 with TRBJ1-5; 7 bases match TRBD1. CDR1 SGHRS and CDR2 YFSETQ come from the germline V gene. After removal of 2 bases from V and 3 bases from J, the junction contained 8 bases not matched to a gene. This CDR3 spans 16 amino acids. Here the CDR3 DNA reads TGCGCCAGCAGCTTTTTACCGGGACAGAACAATCAGCCCCAGCATTTT. Protein product: CASSFLPGQNNQPQHF.

V is TRBV6-5 and J is TRBJ1-2; 10 nucleotides match TRBD1. The germline V gene encodes CDR1 MNHEY and CDR2 SVGAGI. V gave up 5 bases and J gave up 4 bases; unmatched junction bases: 7. The CDR3 contains 15 residues. The CDR3 nucleotides are TGTGCCAGCAGTCAAAGACAGGGGGCGGTCTATGGCTACACCTTC. As protein: CASSQRQGAVYGYTF.

This rearrangement joins TRBV6-5 to TRBJ1-6; D not resolved. Germline V gene sequence: CDR1 MNHEY, CDR2 SVGAGI. The CDR3 runs 13 residues. Deletions cut 7 bases from V and 11 bases from J, with 15 bases between. The CDR3 here is CASNGQDGAPLHF. The CDR3, as DNA: TGTGCCAGCAACGGGCAAGACGGTGCACCCCTCCACTTT.

This chain uses TRBV7-2 with TRBJ2-7; 7 bases are a match to TRBD2. V lost 5 bases, J lost 4 bases, and 14 bases stayed unmatched. The CDR3 has 16 amino acids. From germline, CDR1 is SGHTA and CDR2 FQGNSA. The chain's CDR3 is CASSQGYQRERYEQYF. The CDR3 nucleotides are TGTGCCAGCAGCCAAGGCTACCAGCGGGAAAGGTACGAGCAGTACTTC.

The chain recombines TRBV7-9 with TRBJ2-1; D assignment may be TRBD1 or TRBD2 (5 bases each). Germline V gene data show CDR1 as SEHNR and CDR2 as FQNEAQ (reference sequence). Trimming removed 3 bases at V and 3 bases at J, with 15 bases between. The CDR3 loop spans 16 amino acids. CDR3 protein: CASSLAGTTYYNEQFF. CDR3 sequence (DNA): TGTGCCAGCAGCTTGGCCGGGACCACCTACTACAATGAGCAGTTCTTC.

V gene TRBV19 combines with J gene TRBJ1-3; D unresolved. CDR3 length: 16 residues. Germline V gene data show CDR1 as LNHDA and CDR2 as SQIVND (reference sequence). The ends were cut back, 1 base at V and 1 base at J, with 11 bases in the middle. The CDR3, as DNA: TGTGCCAGTAGTATAGGCCGACTTATATCTGGAAACACCATATATTTT. It codes for CASSIGRLISGNTIYF.

This chain joins TRBV6-1 and TRBJ1-5; no clear D. This CDR3 comprises 15 residues. Germline V CDR1 and CDR2: MNHNS, SASEGT. The V gene lost 2 bases and the J gene lost 0 bases, with 8 bases spanning the gap. DNA of the CDR3: TGTGCCAGCAGTGAACTCGGGTATAGCAATCAGCCCCAGCATTTT. This encodes CASSELGYSNQPQHF.

This chain links TRBV7-9 with TRBJ1-2; D ambiguous. V was trimmed by 1 base and J by 3 bases, leaving 12 bases between them. The length of the CDR3 is 15 residues. The germline V gene encodes CDR1 SEHNR and CDR2 FQNEAQ (reference sequence). CDR3 protein: CASSLGSSGHYGYTF. Written as DNA, the CDR3 is TGTGCCAGCAGCTTAGGGAGCTCAGGCCACTATGGCTACACCTTC.

The chain joins TRBV7-3 to TRBJ1-1; D not certain. CDR1 is SGHTA, CDR2 FQGTGA, per germline. The CDR3 sequence is 13 residues long. V lost 5 bases and J lost 1, with 8 bases in between. The CDR3 here is CASSQTANTEAFF. DNA of the CDR3: TGTGCCAGCAGCCAAACAGCGAACACTGAAGCTTTCTTT.

This clone was seen just once. This chain joins TRBV9 and TRBJ1-1; 11 positions agree with TRBD1. The V gene's germline CDR1 is SGDLS and CDR2 YYNGEE. This CDR3 has 15 residues. V dropped 0 bases and J dropped 4; count of bases not matched to a gene: 2. The CDR3 DNA sequence: TGTGCCAGCAGCGTAGGGGACAGGGGGAGCACTGAAGCTTTCTTT. It yields the protein CASSVGDRGSTEAFF.

The rearrangement joins TRBV10-3 to TRBJ1-2; D remains ambiguous. Per the germline V gene, CDR1 is ENHRY and CDR2 is SYGVKD. V was cut by 0 bases and J by 4 bases, with 9 bases left in between. The CDR3 spans 14 residues. CDR3 amino acids: CAISESEGAYGYTF. CDR3 bases: TGTGCCATCAGTGAGTCCGAGGGAGCCTATGGCTACACCTTC.

V gene TRBV3-1 (or the pseudogene TRBV3-2) combines with J gene TRBJ2-5; 14 nucleotides align to TRBD2. The CDR3 totals 16 residues. Trimming removed 4 bases from V and 3 bases from J; junction bases left unmatched: 4. CDR1 is LGHDT and CDR2 is YNNKEL in the germline V gene (reference sequence). The CDR3 loop reads CASSRGLAGGKETQYF. The CDR3 DNA follows: TGTGCCAGCAGCCGCGGACTAGCGGGAGGAAAAGAGACCCAGTACTTC.

About this clone: Distinct nucleotide sequences in the sample also encode this CDR3. The chain joins TRBV5-1 to TRBJ1-5; 7 bases agree with TRBD1. After removal of 1 base from V and 6 bases from J, the junction contained 4 bases not matched to a gene. CDR1 is SGHRS, CDR2 YFSETQ, per germline. The CDR3 has 14 residues. The CDR3 loop reads CASSLRQGGQPQHF. DNA of the CDR3: TGCGCCAGCAGCTTGAGGCAGGGGGGTCAGCCCCAGCATTTT. The variable domain in full, completed from reference TRBV5-1 and TRBJ1-5, reads KAGVTQTPRYLIKTRGQQVTLSCSPISGHRSVSWYQQTPGQGLQFLFEYFSETQRNKGNFPGRFSGRQFSNSRSEMNVSTLELGDSALYLCASSLRQGGQPQHFGDGTRLSIL.

The chain is built from TRBV10-1 and TRBJ2-5; 11 bases line up with TRBD1. CDR1 and CDR2 (germline): WNHNN, SYGVQD (reference sequence). The CDR3 runs to 15 residues. The junction had 4 bases not matched to a gene; V was cut back by 5 bases and J by 2 bases. The chain's CDR3 is CASSRGTGGQETQYF. The CDR3 DNA is TGCGCCAGCAGTAGAGGGACAGGGGGTCAAGAGACCCAGTACTTC.

The rearrangement uses TRBV28 and TRBJ1-3, with a tentative D call TRBD1 (6 bases). V lost 8 bases, J lost 0 bases, and 11 bases lay in between. This CDR3 region has 14 residues. Germline loops: CDR1 MDHEN, CDR2 SYDVKM. The chain's CDR3 is CASVGQISGNTIYF. The CDR3 DNA is TGTGCCAGCGTGGGACAAATCTCTGGAAACACCATATATTTT. Together with reference TRBV28 and TRBJ1-3, the CDR3 gives the full variable domain: DVKVTQSSRYLVKRTGEKVFLECVQDMDHENMFWYRQDPGLGLRLIYFSYDVKMKEKGDIPEGYSVSREKKERFSLILESASTNQTSMYLCASVGQISGNTIYFGEGSWLTVV.

This chain links TRBV25-1 with TRBJ1-3; D is undetermined. Germline CDR1 MGHDK, CDR2 SYGVNS. The CDR3 contains 13 residues. Trimming removed 7 bases from V and 8 bases from J, with 15 bases in between. The CDR3 protein is CASTNPSGDTIYF. CDR3 coding DNA: TGTGCCAGCACCAACCCGTCTGGTGACACCATATATTTT.

The chain employs TRBV19 and TRBJ1-1; D ambiguous. Germline-derived CDR1 and CDR2 are LNHDA and SQIVND (reference sequence). This CDR3 is 15 amino acids long. V was pared by 9 bases and J by 1 base, with 18 bases between. The CDR3 sequence is CASTSRIQGNTEAFF. CDR3 coding DNA: TGTGCCAGCACTAGTCGGATTCAAGGGAACACTGAAGCTTTCTTT.

V gene TRBV5-1 combines with J gene TRBJ2-3, with unresolved D. Between the trimmed V and J ends, which lost 4 bases and 2 bases, there was a span of 11 bases. The germline V gene encodes CDR1 SGHRS and CDR2 YFSETQ. The CDR3 is 14 amino acids. The CDR3 protein is CASSPVATTDTQYF. The CDR3 DNA follows: TGCGCCAGCAGCCCGGTAGCTACCACAGATACGCAGTATTTT. The entire variable domain, with the rest obtained from reference TRBV5-1 and TRBJ2-3, is as follows: KAGVTQTPRYLIKTRGQQVTLSCSPISGHRSVSWYQQTPGQGLQFLFEYFSETQRNKGNFPGRFSGRQFSNSRSEMNVSTLELGDSALYLCASSPVATTDTQYFGPGTRLTVL.

The chain couples TRBV12-3 or TRBV12-4 to TRBJ1-2, with TRBD1 identical over 7 bases. This CDR3 has 13 amino acids. The junction had 7 bases not matched to a gene; V was cut back by 5 bases and J by 7 bases. CDR3 coding DNA: TGTGCCAGCAGTCAGACAGGGAATGGTGGCTACACCTTC. Amino acids: CASSQTGNGGYTF.

The rearrangement uses TRBV10-2 and TRBJ1-1; maybe TRBD1 (5 bases). CDR1 is WSHSY and CDR2 is SAAADI in the germline V gene. The V and J ends lost 4 bases and 6 bases respectively, with 18 bases between them. There are 15 residues in the CDR3. The CDR3 DNA is TGCGCCAGCAGTGCCCCAGCTGGGGGTTCGGCTGAAGCTTTCTTT. Translating gives CASSAPAGGSAEAFF.